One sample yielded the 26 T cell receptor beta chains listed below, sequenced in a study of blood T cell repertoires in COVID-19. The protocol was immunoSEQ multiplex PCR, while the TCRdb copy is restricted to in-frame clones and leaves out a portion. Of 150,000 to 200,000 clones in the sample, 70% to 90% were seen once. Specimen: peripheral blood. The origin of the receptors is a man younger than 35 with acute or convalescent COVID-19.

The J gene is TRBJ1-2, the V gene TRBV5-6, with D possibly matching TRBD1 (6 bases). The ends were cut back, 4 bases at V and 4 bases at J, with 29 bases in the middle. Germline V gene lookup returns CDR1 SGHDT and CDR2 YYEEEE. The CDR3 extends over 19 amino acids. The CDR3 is CASSQTTLRGGERFYGYTF. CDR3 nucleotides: TGTGCCAGCAGCCAAACGACCCTCCGAGGGGGGGAAAGATTCTATGGCTACACCTTC. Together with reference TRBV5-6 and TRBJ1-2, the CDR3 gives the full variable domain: DAGVTQSPTHLIKTRGQQVTLRCSPKSGHDTVSWYQQALGQGPQFIFQYYEEEERQRGNFPDRFSGHQFPNYSSELNVNALLLGDSALYLCASSQTTLRGGERFYGYTFGSGTRLTVV.

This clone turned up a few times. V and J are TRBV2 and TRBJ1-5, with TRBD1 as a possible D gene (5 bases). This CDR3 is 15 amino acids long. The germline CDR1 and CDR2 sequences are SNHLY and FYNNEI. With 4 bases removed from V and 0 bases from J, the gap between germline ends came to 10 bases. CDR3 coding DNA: TGTGCCAGCAGTGTGTGGGGCCCTAGCAATCAGCCCCAGCATTTT. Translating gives CASSVWGPSNQPQHF.

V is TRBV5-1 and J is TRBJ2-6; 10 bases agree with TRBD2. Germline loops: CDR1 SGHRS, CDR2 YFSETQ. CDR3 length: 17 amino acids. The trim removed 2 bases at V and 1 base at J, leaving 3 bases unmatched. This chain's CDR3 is CASSFTSGASGANVLTF. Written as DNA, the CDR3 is TGCGCCAGCAGCTTTACTAGCGGGGCATCTGGGGCCAACGTCCTGACTTTC.

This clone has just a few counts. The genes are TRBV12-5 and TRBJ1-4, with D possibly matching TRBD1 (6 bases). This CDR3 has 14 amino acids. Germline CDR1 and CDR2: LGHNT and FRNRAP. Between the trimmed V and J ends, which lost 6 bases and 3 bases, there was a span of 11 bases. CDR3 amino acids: CASGPGQSNEKLFF. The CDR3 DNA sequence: TGTGCTAGTGGCCCCGGACAGTCTAATGAAAAACTGTTTTTT. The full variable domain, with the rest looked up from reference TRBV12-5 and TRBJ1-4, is DARVTQTPRHKVTEMGQEVTMRCQPILGHNTVFWYRQTMMQGLELLAYFRNRAPLDDSGMPKDRFSAEMPDATLATLKIQPSEPRDSAVYFCASGPGQSNEKLFFGSGTQLSVL.

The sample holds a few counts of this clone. The CDR3 loop reads CATSGGGRTEAFF. CDR3 bases: TGTGCCACTTCAGGGGGCGGGCGGACTGAAGCTTTCTTT. The chain employs TRBV5-5 and TRBJ1-1; TRBD1 aligns across 8 bases. The CDR3 is made up of 13 amino acids. The V segment lost 9 bases and the J segment 5 bases; nucleotides outside the gene matches: 9. Germline assignment: CDR1 SGHKS and CDR2 YYEKEE (reference sequence).

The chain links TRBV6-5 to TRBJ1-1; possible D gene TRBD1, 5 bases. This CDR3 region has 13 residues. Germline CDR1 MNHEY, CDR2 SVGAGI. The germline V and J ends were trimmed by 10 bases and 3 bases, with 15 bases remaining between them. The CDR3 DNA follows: TGTGCCATAGGGACTGAGGGGTACACTGAAGCTTTCTTT. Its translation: CAIGTEGYTEAFF.

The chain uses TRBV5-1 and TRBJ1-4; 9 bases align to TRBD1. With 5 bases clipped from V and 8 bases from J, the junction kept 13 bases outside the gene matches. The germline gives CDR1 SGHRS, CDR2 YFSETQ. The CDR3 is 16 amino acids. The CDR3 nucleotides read TGCGCCAGCAGGGAAGATTGGACAGGGGTTCGGGAAAAACTGTTTTTT. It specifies CASREDWTGVREKLFF.

This CDR3 reads CASSLSGGRQETQYF. The CDR3 nucleotides are TGTGCCAGCAGCTTAAGCGGCGGACGACAAGAGACCCAGTACTTC. The V and J genes are TRBV11-3 and TRBJ2-5; TRBD2 might be the D (5 bases). This CDR3 region has 15 residues. Germline values: CDR1 SGHNT, CDR2 YENEEA. Trimming took off 2 bases at V and 2 bases at J, with 12 bases between the two ends.

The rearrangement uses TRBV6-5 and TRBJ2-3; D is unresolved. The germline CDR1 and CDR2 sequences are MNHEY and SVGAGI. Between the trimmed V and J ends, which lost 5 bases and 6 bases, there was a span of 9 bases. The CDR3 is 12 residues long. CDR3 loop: CASSLLGDTQYF. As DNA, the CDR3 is TGTGCCAGCAGTCTTCTCGGGGATACGCAGTATTTT.

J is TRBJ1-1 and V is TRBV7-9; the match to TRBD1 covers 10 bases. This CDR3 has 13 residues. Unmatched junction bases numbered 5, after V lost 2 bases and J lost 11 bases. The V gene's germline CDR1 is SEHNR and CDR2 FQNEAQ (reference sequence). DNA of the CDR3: TGTGCCAGCAGCTTACGCGGACAGGGGGAGGCTTTCTTT. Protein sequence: CASSLRGQGEAFF. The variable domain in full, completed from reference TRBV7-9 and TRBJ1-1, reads DTGVSQNPRHKITKRGQNVTFRCDPISEHNRLYWYRQTLGQGPEFLTYFQNEAQLEKSRLLSDRFSAERPKGSFSTLEIQRTEQGDSAMYLCASSLRGQGEAFFGQGTRLTVV.

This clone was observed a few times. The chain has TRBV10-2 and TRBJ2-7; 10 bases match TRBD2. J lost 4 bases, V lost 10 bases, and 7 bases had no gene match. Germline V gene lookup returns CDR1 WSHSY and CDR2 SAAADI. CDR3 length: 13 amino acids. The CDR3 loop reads CATAGTSVYEQYV. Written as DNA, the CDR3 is TGCGCCACCGCCGGGACTAGCGTTTACGAGCAGTACGTC.

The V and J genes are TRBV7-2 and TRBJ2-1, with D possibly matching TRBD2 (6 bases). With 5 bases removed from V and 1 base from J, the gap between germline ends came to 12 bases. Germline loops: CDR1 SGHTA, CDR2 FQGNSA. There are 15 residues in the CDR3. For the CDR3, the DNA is TGTGCCAGCAGCCAGACTAGTGATTCCTACAATGAGCAGTTCTTC. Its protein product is CASSQTSDSYNEQFF.

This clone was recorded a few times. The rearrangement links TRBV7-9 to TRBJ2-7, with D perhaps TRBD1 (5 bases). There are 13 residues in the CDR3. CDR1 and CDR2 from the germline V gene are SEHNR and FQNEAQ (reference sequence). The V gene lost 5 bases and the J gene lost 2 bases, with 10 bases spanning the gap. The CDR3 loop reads CASSPKGPYEQYF. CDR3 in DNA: TGTGCCAGCAGCCCTAAGGGGCCCTACGAGCAGTACTTC.

The CDR3 coding sequence is TGTGCCAGCAGCTTGTTAGGGGACAACTTCTCTGGAAACACCATATATTTT. Amino acids: CASSLLGDNFSGNTIYF. The chain employs TRBV5-4 and TRBJ1-3, with a tentative D call TRBD1 (6 bases). Germline V lookup: CDR1 SGHNT, CDR2 YYREEE (reference sequence). CDR3 size: 17 residues. Trimming took 1 base from V and 0 from J, leaving 14 bases between them.

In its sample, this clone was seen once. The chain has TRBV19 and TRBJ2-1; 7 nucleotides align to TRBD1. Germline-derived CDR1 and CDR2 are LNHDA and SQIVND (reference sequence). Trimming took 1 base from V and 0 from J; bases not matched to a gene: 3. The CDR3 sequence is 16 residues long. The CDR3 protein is CASSIGAGGSYNEQFF. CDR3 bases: TGTGCCAGTAGTATAGGGGCAGGGGGCTCCTACAATGAGCAGTTCTTC.

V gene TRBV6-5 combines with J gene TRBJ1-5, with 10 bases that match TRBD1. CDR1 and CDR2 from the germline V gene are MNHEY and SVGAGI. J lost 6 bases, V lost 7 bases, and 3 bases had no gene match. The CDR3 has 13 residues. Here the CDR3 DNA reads TGTGCCAGCAAGGACAGGGGGGGTCAGCCCCAGCATTTT. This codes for CASKDRGGQPQHF.

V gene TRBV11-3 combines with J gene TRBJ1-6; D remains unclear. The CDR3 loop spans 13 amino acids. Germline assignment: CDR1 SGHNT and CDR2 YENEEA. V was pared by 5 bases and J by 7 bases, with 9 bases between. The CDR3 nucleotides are TGTGCCAGCAGCCAAACGGGAAATTCACCCCTCCACTTT. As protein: CASSQTGNSPLHF.

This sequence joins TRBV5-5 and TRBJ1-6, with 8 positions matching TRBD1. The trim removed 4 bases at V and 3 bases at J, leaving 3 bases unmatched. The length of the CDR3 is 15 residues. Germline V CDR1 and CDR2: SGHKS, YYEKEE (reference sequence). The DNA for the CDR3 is TGTGCCAGCAGCGGTGGACAGGGCTATAATTCACCCCTCCACTTT. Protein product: CASSGGQGYNSPLHF.

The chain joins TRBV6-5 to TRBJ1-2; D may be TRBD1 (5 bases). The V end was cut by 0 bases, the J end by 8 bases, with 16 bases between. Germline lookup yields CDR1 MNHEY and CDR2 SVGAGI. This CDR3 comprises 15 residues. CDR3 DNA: TGTGCCAGCAGTTACTCGCGCCCGGGGGTTGGGGGCTACACCTTC. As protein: CASSYSRPGVGGYTF.

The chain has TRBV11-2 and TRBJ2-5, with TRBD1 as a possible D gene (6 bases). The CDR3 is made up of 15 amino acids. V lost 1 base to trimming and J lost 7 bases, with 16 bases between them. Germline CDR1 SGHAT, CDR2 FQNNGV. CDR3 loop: CASSLASTGVGTQYF. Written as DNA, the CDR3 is TGTGCCAGCAGCTTAGCCTCGACAGGTGTTGGGACCCAGTACTTC.

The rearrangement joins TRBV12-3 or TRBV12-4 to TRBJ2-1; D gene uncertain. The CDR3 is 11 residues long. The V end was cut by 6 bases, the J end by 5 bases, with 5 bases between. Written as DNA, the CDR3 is TGTGCCAGCAGATCAGACAATGAGCAGTTCTTC. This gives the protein CASRSDNEQFF.

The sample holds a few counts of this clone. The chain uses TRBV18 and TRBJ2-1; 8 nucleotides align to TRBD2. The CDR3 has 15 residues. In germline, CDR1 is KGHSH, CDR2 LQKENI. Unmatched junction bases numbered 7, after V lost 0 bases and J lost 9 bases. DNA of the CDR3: TGTGCCAGCTCACCACCGGGACTAGGGGGAGGTGAGCAGTTCTTC. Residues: CASSPPGLGGGEQFF.

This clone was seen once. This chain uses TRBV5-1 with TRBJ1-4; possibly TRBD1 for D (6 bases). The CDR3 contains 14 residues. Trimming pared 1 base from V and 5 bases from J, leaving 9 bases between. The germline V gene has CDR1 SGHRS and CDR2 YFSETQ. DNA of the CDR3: TGCGCCAGCAGCTTGTCAGGGGACAATGAAAAACTGTTTTTT. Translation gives CASSLSGDNEKLFF.

Here the CDR3 DNA reads TGTGCCACCAGTGATTCTGGCAGGGCGAGGAAACTGTTTTTT. Translated: CATSDSGRARKLFF. The gene calls are TRBV24-1 and TRBJ1-4; D is perhaps TRBD1 (5 bases). The CDR3 loop spans 14 amino acids. Between the trimmed V and J ends, which lost 2 bases and 11 bases, there was a span of 14 bases. Germline V gene data show CDR1 as KGHDR and CDR2 as SFDVKD.

CDR3 residues: CASSLNSGGVRGYEQYF. The CDR3 DNA reads as TGTGCCAGCAGCTTAAATAGCGGGGGGGTTCGAGGCTACGAGCAGTACTTC. J is TRBJ2-7 and V is TRBV7-9; 11 bases align to TRBD2. Germline CDR1 is SEHNR and CDR2 is FQNEAQ (reference sequence). With V trimmed by 2 bases and J by 3 bases, 9 bases remained unmatched. This CDR3 has 17 residues.

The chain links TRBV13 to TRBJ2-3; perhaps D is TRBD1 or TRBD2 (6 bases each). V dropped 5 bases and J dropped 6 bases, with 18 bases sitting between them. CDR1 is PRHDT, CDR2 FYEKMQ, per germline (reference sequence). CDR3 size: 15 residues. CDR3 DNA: TGTGCCAGCAGCCTAGCGATTGGGGGCATGGATACGCAGTATTTT. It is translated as CASSLAIGGMDTQYF.